This TCR beta chain was found in a study of shared T cell receptors in the human thymus (TCRdb year 2021). Notes on the research overall: The study investigated the way shared, self-reactive T-cell receptor alpha chains are produced in the human thymus.

The germline V gene (reference sequence) provides CDR1 WNHNN and CDR2 SYGVQD. At the junction V is shortened by 4 bases and J by 0 bases, with 17 bases in between. There are 17 amino acids in the CDR3, from cysteine to phenylalanine inclusive. The retained sequence is limited to the CDR3, 51 bases, with the frame set at the first base. Regarding this clone: The antigen it binds to is not known. Base qualities are not at hand, and no much larger clone is one base apart.

Library preparation used the immunoSEQ multiplex PCR assay. TCRdb's version of the immuneACCESS table is confined to in-frame rearrangements and falls short of the full clone set. An unresolved V gene accounts for under half of the shortfall where checked; the remainder is of unknown origin. The table for this sample lists under 850,000 clones; 88% of them were counted only once. The ten largest make up over 0.008% of the sample. This sample also appeared in a second study, on human thymus T cells. Reported in the second study: The donors were immunologically healthy infants in Finland who had open corrective cardiac surgery for congenital heart defects. Thymus tissue was obtained as surgical resects removed during corrective cardiac surgery. V and J gene segment usage appeared biased in both thymic and peripheral blood repertoires. The related research found that thymic TCR repertoires overlapped highly between unrelated individuals. The study used roughly 8 infant thymus samples plus four related peripheral blood samples to characterize TCR alpha and beta repertoires. The infant donors were about 6 to 250 days old, and the cohort included six or seven males and two females. After being mechanically released from the tissue, thymocytes were kept at -70 degrees C in pellets of about 8.5-32 million cells. A QIAsymphony instrument was used to extract genomic DNA from frozen cell pellets. TCRB and TCRAD loci were amplified from a standardized quantity of quality-controlled genomic DNA using the immunoSEQ multiplex PCR assay. The amplicons covered the V(D)J region and were long enough to include the CDR3 and to identify the V and J genes. Amplicon sequencing was performed on an Illumina platform through the commercial immunoSEQ service. Corrections for primer bias and sequencing errors followed previously described methods, while TCRAD and TCRB definitions were based on the IMGT database. The repertoires were analysed using immunoSEQ Analyzer 3.0 and VDJTools for basic statistics, V/J segment usage, diversity estimates, rarefaction and pairwise overlap. To estimate diversity, the Chao1, ChaoE, Efron-Thisted, Shannon and inverse Simpson indices were applied, and diversity was also estimated on datasets down-sampled to the smallest sample. For repertoire overlap, CDR3 nucleotide sequence, V gene and J gene had to match strictly, and clustering was done by Jaccard-based multidimensional scaling. On average, thymus samples yielded roughly 800,000 unique TCRB clonotypes, whereas blood samples yielded around 88,000.

This sequence uses TRBV10-1 and TRBJ2-3, with a tentative D gene TRBD2 over 6 matching bases. The TCR comes from a boy younger than two with a congenital heart defect. Donor details come from another sample of the same person, matched by shared clones. Sequenced material: thymocytes. The DNA sequence is TGCGCCAGCAGTGGGGACTGGGCGGACCCGAGCACAGATACGCAGTATTTT. This encodes CASSGDWADPSTDTQYF.